One and the same sample provided the 32 T cell receptor beta chains below, sequenced in a study of cytotoxic CD8 clonotypes in ibrutinib-treated CLL. The assay was immunoSEQ multiplex PCR, and TCRdb's table has in-frame clones only and misses some. The data contain around 70,000 clones, just over 90% of them singletons. Here the sequenced sample was PBMCs, taken after 12 months of ibrutinib treatment. The receptors were gathered from a human donor with chronic lymphocytic leukemia.

This clone turned up a few times. This rearrangement joins TRBV5-1 to TRBJ2-7; D remains ambiguous. Per the germline V gene, CDR1 is SGHRS and CDR2 is YFSETQ. Trimming stripped 2 bases from V and 0 bases from J, with 12 bases between. This CDR3 region has 15 residues. The CDR3 bases are TGCGCCAGCAGCTTTCTCCTCAAGAGCTCCTACGAGCAGTACTTC. It codes for CASSFLLKSSYEQYF. Full variable domain (outside the CDR3, taken from reference TRBV5-1 and TRBJ2-7): KAGVTQTPRYLIKTRGQQVTLSCSPISGHRSVSWYQQTPGQGLQFLFEYFSETQRNKGNFPGRFSGRQFSNSRSEMNVSTLELGDSALYLCASSFLLKSSYEQYFGPGTRLTVT.

This rearrangement joins TRBV5-4 to TRBJ2-5; D assignment may be TRBD1 or TRBD2 (5 bases each). The CDR3 contains 15 residues. V lost 6 bases and J lost 4, with 19 bases in between. CDR1 and CDR2 from the germline V gene are SGHNT and YYREEE (reference sequence). CDR3 in DNA: TGTGCCAGCACTCGGGACCCGGAAACGGGAGAGACCCAGTACTTC. Its protein is CASTRDPETGETQYF.

This chain joins TRBV28 and TRBJ2-1; TRBD1 matches 8 bases. The CDR3 extends over 17 amino acids. Germline V lookup: CDR1 MDHEN, CDR2 SYDVKM. Germline trimming cut 11 bases from V and 0 bases from J; bases unmatched to any gene: 15. CDR3 residues: CAARDRNSPSSYNEQFF. The DNA of the CDR3 is TGTGCCGCCCGGGACAGGAACTCCCCTAGCTCCTACAATGAGCAGTTCTTC.

The chain recombines TRBV9 with TRBJ1-1, with 8 bases lining up with TRBD1. Germline CDR1 reads SGDLS; CDR2 reads YYNGEE. This CDR3 is built from 15 residues. V shed 0 bases, J shed 5 bases, and the junction held 6 bases outside the gene matches. CDR3 bases: TGTGCCAGCAGCGTAGTCCCAGGGGGCTTAACTGAAGCTTTCTTT. Translated, it gives CASSVVPGGLTEAFF. Using reference TRBV9 and TRBJ1-1 for the parts outside the CDR3, the full variable domain is DSGVTQTPKHLITATGQRVTLRCSPRSGDLSVYWYQQSLDQGLQFLIQYYNGEERAKGNILERFSAQQFPDLHSELNLSSLELGDSALYFCASSVVPGGLTEAFFGQGTRLTVV.

V gene TRBV27 combines with J gene TRBJ2-1; 10 bases are a match to TRBD2. The J segment lost 3 bases and the V segment lost 5 bases, leaving 7 bases of the junction unmatched. Germline V gene data show CDR1 as MNHEY and CDR2 as SMNVEV (reference sequence). There are 16 residues in the CDR3. Written as DNA, the CDR3 is TGTGCCAGCAGTGTACCTCAGCGGGAGGGCTACAATGAGCAGTTCTTC. Translating gives CASSVPQREGYNEQFF.

This chain links TRBV2 with TRBJ2-6, with 9 bases fitting TRBD1. Germline V gene lookup returns CDR1 SNHLY and CDR2 FYNNEI. The CDR3 sequence is 15 residues long. V dropped 8 bases and J dropped 2; count of bases not matched to a gene: 4. The CDR3: CASGGQGTGANVLTF. The CDR3 coding sequence is TGTGCCAGCGGGGGACAGGGTACTGGGGCCAACGTCCTGACTTTC.

The chain uses TRBV4-1 and TRBJ2-5; 11 bases are shared with TRBD1. V was pared by 0 bases and J by 5 bases, with 5 bases of the junction left unmatched. Per the germline V gene, CDR1 is MGHRA and CDR2 is YSYEKL. The length of the CDR3 is 16 residues. CDR3 sequence: CASSQEVGQGGETQYF. CDR3 DNA: TGCGCCAGCAGCCAAGAAGTGGGACAGGGGGGGGAGACCCAGTACTTC.

This chain links TRBV29-1 with TRBJ2-7; D perhaps matches TRBD1 (6 bases). The germline V gene encodes CDR1 SQVTM and CDR2 ANQGSEA. This CDR3 contains 16 residues. Trimming pared 4 bases from V and 7 bases from J, leaving 26 bases between. The CDR3 bases are TGCAGCGTTGCCGGACAGCTTGGCAGGGGCTTTCAGGAGCAGTACTTC. It specifies CSVAGQLGRGFQEQYF.

The chain has TRBV28 and TRBJ2-1, with 7 bases that match TRBD2. The CDR3 sequence is 19 residues long. Germline CDR1 MDHEN, CDR2 SYDVKM. Trimming at V came to 6 bases and at J to 3 bases, leaving 20 bases not matched to a gene. The CDR3 protein is CASSYLFGVTSVFYNEQFF. As DNA, the CDR3 is TGTGCCAGCAGCTACCTCTTTGGGGTAACTAGCGTTTTCTACAATGAGCAGTTCTTC. The entire variable domain, with the rest obtained from reference TRBV28 and TRBJ2-1, is as follows: DVKVTQSSRYLVKRTGEKVFLECVQDMDHENMFWYRQDPGLGLRLIYFSYDVKMKEKGDIPEGYSVSREKKERFSLILESASTNQTSMYLCASSYLFGVTSVFYNEQFFGPGTRLTVL.

The gene calls are TRBV2 and TRBJ2-7; D is perhaps TRBD1 (6 bases). Germline values: CDR1 SNHLY, CDR2 FYNNEI. The CDR3 is 12 amino acids. Trimming removed 8 bases at V and 0 bases at J, with 8 bases between. This CDR3 reads CASGTLSYEQYF. CDR3 in DNA: TGTGCCAGCGGGACACTCTCCTACGAGCAGTACTTC.

This chain links TRBV4-1 with TRBJ2-7, with 9 bases fitting TRBD1. V gave up 1 base and J gave up 2 bases; unmatched junction bases: 3. Per the germline V gene, CDR1 is MGHRA and CDR2 is YSYEKL. This CDR3 has 15 amino acids. The CDR3 sequence: CASSQGQGGTYEQYF. CDR3 sequence (DNA): TGCGCCAGCAGCCAAGGACAGGGGGGTACCTACGAGCAGTACTTC.

The V and J genes are TRBV4-1 and TRBJ2-7; tentative D call: TRBD1 (6 bases). The CDR3 covers 14 residues. The germline CDR1 and CDR2 sequences are MGHRA and YSYEKL. V was pared by 4 bases and J by 3 bases, with 13 bases between. CDR3 amino acids: CASSLTGGNYEQYF. The CDR3 DNA sequence: TGCGCCAGCAGCCTGACAGGAGGTAACTACGAGCAGTACTTC.

A note on this clone: Sequence at one end of the junction differs from germline and may be a read error. The chain links TRBV7-7 to TRBJ2-1, with D perhaps matching TRBD2 (5 bases). Germline CDR1 reads SSHAT; CDR2 reads FNYEAQ (reference sequence). This CDR3 contains 13 residues. The chain's CDR3 is CASSPNRGNEQFF. CDR3 DNA: TGTGCTAGCAGCCCGAACAGAGGGAATGAGCAGTTCTTC.

This clone was observed a handful of times. The chain links TRBV4-2 to TRBJ2-2; D remains ambiguous. V was pared by 5 bases and J by 0 bases, with 7 bases between. Per germline, CDR1 LGHNA and CDR2 YNFKEQ. The CDR3 runs to 14 residues. CDR3 nucleotide sequence: TGTGCCAGCAGCTTAAATCCGAACACCGGGGAGCTGTTTTTT. Translated, it gives CASSLNPNTGELFF.

The chain recombines TRBV19 with TRBJ2-7; D might be TRBD1 (6 bases). Germline assignment: CDR1 LNHDA and CDR2 SQIVND (reference sequence). V was clipped by 6 bases and J by 3 bases, with 15 bases between them. This CDR3 comprises 14 residues. The CDR3 DNA sequence: TGTGCCAGTAGCCCGGGACATCCGTACTACGAGCAGTACTTC. Amino acids: CASSPGHPYYEQYF.

V and J are TRBV5-4 and TRBJ2-1; 10 nucleotides match TRBD2. The CDR3 extends over 18 amino acids. Germline CDR1 and CDR2: SGHNT and YYREEE (reference sequence). V lost 1 base to trimming and J lost 0 bases; unmatched junction nucleotides: 7. The CDR3 region is CASSLQLAGPNSYNEQFF. CDR3 coding DNA: TGTGCCAGCAGCTTGCAACTAGCGGGACCAAACTCCTACAATGAGCAGTTCTTC.

This chain links TRBV25-1 with TRBJ2-1; 9 nucleotides line up with TRBD2. CDR1 is MGHDK, CDR2 SYGVNS, per germline. This CDR3 has 15 residues. The junction had 8 bases not matched to a gene; V was cut back by 6 bases and J by 5 bases. The CDR3 DNA follows: TGTGCCAGCAGGCATAGCGGGAGCATGGACAATGAGCAGTTCTTC. Translation: CASRHSGSMDNEQFF.

The rearrangement joins TRBV9 to TRBJ2-1, with 8 bases aligning to TRBD1. From germline, CDR1 is SGDLS and CDR2 YYNGEE. This CDR3 is 14 amino acids long. The V segment lost 0 bases and the J segment 5 bases; nucleotides outside the gene matches: 1. The CDR3 is CASSVVGQDNEQFF. CDR3 DNA sequence: TGTGCCAGCAGCGTAGTGGGACAGGACAATGAGCAGTTCTTC.

The V call is TRBV29-1, the J call TRBJ1-1; no definite D call. This CDR3 is 12 amino acids long. The V end was cut by 6 bases, the J end by 0 bases, with 8 bases between. Germline CDR1 and CDR2: SQVTM and ANQGSEA. The CDR3 region is CSVRALNTEAFF. The CDR3 DNA reads as TGCAGCGTCCGAGCTTTGAACACTGAAGCTTTCTTT.

This clone has more than one count but fewer than ten. This chain connects TRBV29-1 to TRBJ1-2; D is perhaps TRBD1 (6 bases). V lost 3 bases to trimming and J lost 8 bases, with 16 bases between them. The germline V gene encodes CDR1 SQVTM and CDR2 ANQGSEA. CDR3 length: 13 amino acids. The CDR3 DNA reads as TGCAGCGTTGAGAACAGGGAGGGGGTCGGCTACACCTTC. Translation: CSVENREGVGYTF.

The chain links TRBV9 to TRBJ2-6; D gene unclear. Trimming shortened V by 6 bases and J by 6 bases, and 7 bases separated the two germline ends. Looked up from germline, CDR1 is SGDLS and CDR2 is YYNGEE. The CDR3 is made up of 12 amino acids. DNA of the CDR3: TGTGCCAGCATAGGGCAGGCCAACGTCCTGACTTTC. It specifies CASIGQANVLTF.

The chain couples TRBV7-6 to TRBJ2-7, with 7 bases lining up with TRBD1. The V and J ends lost 1 base and 5 bases, in that order; junction bases with no gene match: 8. The CDR3 is 15 residues long. CDR1 and CDR2 from the germline V gene are SGHVS and FNYEAQ. For the CDR3, the DNA is TGTGCCAGCAGCTTAGGATATGACAGGGACCACGAGCAGTACTTC. It yields the protein CASSLGYDRDHEQYF.

This clone was detected only once. The chain uses TRBV29-1 and TRBJ2-7, with 7 nucleotides matching TRBD1. The V segment lost 5 bases and the J segment 6 bases; nucleotides outside the gene matches: 10. Germline values: CDR1 SQVTM, CDR2 ANQGSEA. The CDR3 loop spans 13 amino acids. In DNA form, the CDR3 reads TGCAGCGTTTTACCCTCGACAGGGAGCGAGCAGTACTTC. As protein: CSVLPSTGSEQYF.

The chain couples TRBV5-1 to TRBJ1-2; possibly TRBD1 for D (5 bases). Trimming removed 2 bases at V and 4 bases at J, with 12 bases between. The length of the CDR3 is 14 residues. Germline V CDR1 and CDR2: SGHRS, YFSETQ. The DNA of the CDR3 is TGCGCCAGCAGCTTCTTAGGGGCGATCTATGGCTACACCTTC. Protein product: CASSFLGAIYGYTF. The entire variable domain, with the rest obtained from reference TRBV5-1 and TRBJ1-2, is as follows: KAGVTQTPRYLIKTRGQQVTLSCSPISGHRSVSWYQQTPGQGLQFLFEYFSETQRNKGNFPGRFSGRQFSNSRSEMNVSTLELGDSALYLCASSFLGAIYGYTFGSGTRLTVV.

This clone was found once. The chain uses TRBV2 and TRBJ1-4; D remains ambiguous. The V gene lost 5 bases and the J gene lost 0 bases, with 7 bases spanning the gap. The CDR3 is made up of 14 amino acids. From germline, CDR1 is SNHLY and CDR2 FYNNEI. The CDR3 reads CASSFLSTNEKLFF. The CDR3 coding sequence is TGTGCCAGCAGTTTTCTTTCAACTAATGAAAAACTGTTTTTT.

The chain has TRBV7-2 and TRBJ2-5, with D maybe TRBD2 (5 bases). Germline V lookup: CDR1 SGHTA, CDR2 FQGNSA. V lost 2 bases and J lost 7, with 8 bases in between. CDR3 size: 12 residues. Written as DNA, the CDR3 is TGTGCCAGCAGCTTACCGGGGATGACCCAGTACTTC. This gives the protein CASSLPGMTQYF.

The V and J genes are TRBV5-6 and TRBJ1-1; D is ambiguous. The V and J ends lost 2 bases and 6 bases respectively, with 17 bases between them. Germline lookup yields CDR1 SGHDT and CDR2 YYEEEE. The CDR3 sequence is 15 residues long. The CDR3 loop reads CASSFPEGPKAEAFF. Here the CDR3 DNA reads TGTGCCAGCAGCTTCCCTGAAGGCCCCAAAGCTGAAGCTTTCTTT. Variable domain in full (rest from reference TRBV5-6 and TRBJ1-1): DAGVTQSPTHLIKTRGQQVTLRCSPKSGHDTVSWYQQALGQGPQFIFQYYEEEERQRGNFPDRFSGHQFPNYSSELNVNALLLGDSALYLCASSFPEGPKAEAFFGQGTRLTVV.

This clone has just one count. This rearrangement joins TRBV12-5 to TRBJ1-1, with TRBD1 as a possible D gene (6 bases). CDR3 size: 19 residues. Trimming took off 2 bases at V and 3 bases at J, with 25 bases between the two ends. The germline CDR1 and CDR2 sequences are LGHNT and FRNRAP. The CDR3 DNA follows: TGTGCTAGTGGTTTGCGACAGCCGAGCCTCCTCAAGGGGGACACTGAAGCTTTCTTT. Its protein is CASGLRQPSLLKGDTEAFF.

The V and J genes are TRBV7-6 and TRBJ1-1; no reliable D call. CDR1 is SGHVS, CDR2 FNYEAQ, per germline. Trimming took 0 bases from V and 6 from J, leaving 14 bases between them. This CDR3 has 15 amino acids. CDR3 in amino acids: CASSLASPGRSEAFF. The CDR3 DNA reads TGTGCCAGCAGCTTAGCATCCCCGGGGAGGTCTGAAGCTTTCTTT. The whole variable domain, filled in from reference TRBV7-6 and TRBJ1-1, reads GAGVSQSPRYKVTKRGQDVALRCDPISGHVSLYWYRQALGQGPEFLTYFNYEAQQDKSGLPNDRFSAERPEGSISTLTIQRTEQRDSAMYRCASSLASPGRSEAFFGQGTRLTVV.

CDR3: CASSSSLGQSTDTQYF. For the CDR3, the DNA is TGCGCCAGCAGCTCGAGTCTGGGACAAAGCACAGATACGCAGTATTTT. The J gene is TRBJ2-3, the V gene TRBV5-1; weak D call: TRBD1 (6 bases). The ends were cut back, 3 bases at V and 0 bases at J, with 14 bases in the middle. CDR1 and CDR2 (germline): SGHRS, YFSETQ. The CDR3 covers 16 residues.

The chain recombines TRBV7-3 with TRBJ2-1; the D gene is possibly TRBD2 (6 bases). CDR1 SGHTA and CDR2 FQGTGA come from the germline V gene. This CDR3 spans 15 amino acids. Trimming removed 0 bases at V and 2 bases at J, with 8 bases between. CDR3 sequence: CASSLTAGTYNEQFF. In DNA form, the CDR3 reads TGTGCCAGCAGCTTAACTGCGGGAACCTACAATGAGCAGTTCTTC.

The gene calls are TRBV6-5 and TRBJ1-1; the match to TRBD1 covers 7 bases. Germline V gives CDR1 MNHEY, CDR2 SVGAGI. The V gene end was trimmed by 6 bases and the J gene end by 4 bases; junction bases not matched to a gene: 8. The CDR3 extends over 14 amino acids. In DNA, the CDR3 is TGTGCCAGCAGGGCCACAGGGGTCGTCACTGAAGCTTTCTTT. Amino acid sequence: CASRATGVVTEAFF.